This T cell receptor (beta chain) came from a study of cytomegalovirus exposure and HLA in healthy donors. Broader study findings: According to reports, the classifier identified cytomegalovirus status with high specificity and sensitivity. Rarity held for most TCR sequences, but there were some public TCRs that occurred in many donors.

Produced via immunoSEQ multiplex PCR; TCRdb's table is partial and in-frame only. The table lists 230,000 or so clones, around 88% of them singletons, with about 2.9% in the top ten. This clone was picked up one time. Its antigen remains unidentified. CDR3 length: 15 residues. Germline lookup yields CDR1 MNHNS and CDR2 SASEGT. The V end was cut by 2 bases, the J end by 2 bases, with 13 bases between. The sequenced material came from PBMCs. The source is a woman aged 18-30 years in good health and CMV-seronegative. V is TRBV6-1 and J is TRBJ2-7, with D perhaps TRBD1 (7 bases). CDR3 protein: CASSERPGGTYEQYF. CDR3 DNA: TGTGCCAGCAGTGAAAGGCCAGGGGGGACCTACGAGCAGTACTTC.